A selection of T cell receptor beta chains follows, all from one sample in a study of blood T cell repertoires in COVID-19. Clones were sequenced by immunoSEQ multiplex PCR, and TCRdb holds only the in-frame ones, with some missing. Among hundreds of thousands of clones listed, around 81% were seen once. Sample: peripheral blood. The receptor set was obtained from a woman aged 45 to 65 with active or convalescent COVID-19. The CDR3 runs from the conserved cysteine through the conserved F or W. The D gene is left open where the match is weak. Rows give clone size only sometimes, using once, few, many, or a class for an expanded clone.

TRBV6-2/TRBV6-3	TRBJ1-2	-	-	TGTGCCAGCAGTCGACCTGACAGAAATAACTATGGCTACACCTTC	CASSRPDRNNYGYTF
TRBV11-2	TRBJ2-1	TRBD2	once	TGTGCCAGCACCTCCGCGGGAGGCTATAGCTCCTACAATGAGCAGTTCTTC	CASTSAGGYSSYNEQFF
TRBV28	TRBJ2-7	TRBD2	-	TGTGCCAGCAGTACTAGCGGGAAAAACCTATACCACGAGCAGTACTTC	CASSTSGKNLYHEQYF
TRBV6-5	TRBJ1-5	TRBD1	-	TGTGCCAGCAGGACAGGGACCAATCAGCCCCAGCATTTT	CASRTGTNQPQHF
TRBV5-1	TRBJ1-2	-	-	TGCGCCAGCAGCTTGGTGCTCGGGACAAACTATGGCTACACCTTC	CASSLVLGTNYGYTF
TRBV4-1	TRBJ2-1	TRBD1	-	TGCGCCAGCAGCCGGCAGGGACAGGGGGCTAGCGGGATCGCTTACTACAATGAGCAGTTCTTC	CASSRQGQGASGIAYYNEQFF
TRBV6-5	TRBJ2-7	TRBD1	-	TGTGCCAGCAGTTCCGGGACAGTATACGAGCAGTACTTC	CASSSGTVYEQYF
TRBV14	TRBJ2-7	-	-	TGTGCCAGCAGCCCCTTAATTGGAGGGATCGTCTCCTACGAGCAGTACTTC	CASSPLIGGIVSYEQYF
TRBV19	TRBJ1-2	-	-	TGTGCCAGTAGTATCCGGGGGGATGGTAACTATGGCTACACCTTC	CASSIRGDGNYGYTF
TRBV30	TRBJ1-2	-	-	TGTGCCTCCCCACTTGGCTATGGCTACACCTTC	CASPLGYGYTF
TRBV14	TRBJ2-1	-	-	TGTGCCAGCAGCTACCGGGCCTATAAGGGGAATGAGCAGTTCTTC	CASSYRAYKGNEQFF
TRBV19	TRBJ1-1	TRBD1	once	TGTGCCAGTACCCACAGGGGCATGAACACTGAAGCTTTCTTT	CASTHRGMNTEAFF
TRBV9	TRBJ1-1	-	-	TGTGCCAGCAGCGTAGCTTCGTTTGGCAACACTGAAGCTTTCTTT	CASSVASFGNTEAFF
TRBV29-1	TRBJ2-3	-	-	TGCAGCGTTGGGGGAGCCACAGATACGCAGTATTTT	CSVGGATDTQYF
TRBV5-5	TRBJ2-1	TRBD2	once	TGTGCCAGCAGCACCTTAGCGGGTCCTCGCCCGTACAATGAGCAGTTCTTC	CASSTLAGPRPYNEQFF
TRBV10-3	TRBJ1-2	-	-	TGTGCCATCAGTGAAAGACAGAACTATTACTCCCCCTATGGCTACACCTTC	CAISERQNYYSPYGYTF
TRBV29-1	TRBJ2-1	-	-	TGCAGCCTCTTAGCCAGCTACAATGAGCAGTTCTTC	CSLLASYNEQFF
TRBV2	TRBJ2-1	TRBD1	-	TGTGCCAGCAGTGTATCTCAGGGGGCGTATGAGCAGTTCTTC	CASSVSQGAYEQFF
TRBV9	TRBJ1-1	-	once	TGTGCCAGCAGCGCCACAGGCGGTTTTACTGAAGCTTTCTTT	CASSATGGFTEAFF
TRBV7-7	TRBJ2-1	TRBD2	-	TGTGCCAGCAGCCCACGACTAGCGGCCTACAATGAGCAGTTCTTC	CASSPRLAAYNEQFF
TRBV12-3/TRBV12-4	TRBJ2-5	TRBD1	-	TGTGCCAGCAGTTCGACAGGGGTAGAGACCCAGTACTTC	CASSSTGVETQYF
TRBV28	TRBJ1-1	-	-	TGTGCCAGCAATTTCGCAGGGACTTTAGTGGGCACTGAAGCTTTCTTT	CASNFAGTLVGTEAFF
TRBV5-1	TRBJ2-2	-	-	TGCGCCAGCAAGGCTGGCAGGGGCGACCTCACCGGGGAGCTGTTTTTT	CASKAGRGDLTGELFF
TRBV19	TRBJ2-2	-	-	TGTGCCAGTAGTCGTTGGCAGGGGATTCATGGGAACACCGGGGAGCTGTTTTTT	CASSRWQGIHGNTGELFF
TRBV29-1	TRBJ2-5	TRBD1	once	TGCAGCGTTATGGGACAGGGGGTGATGGAGACCCAGTACTTC	CSVMGQGVMETQYF
TRBV6-5	TRBJ2-1	-	-	TGTGCCAGCAGCGCCGGGACTCTCTCTAGGCGGCAGTTCTTC	CASSAGTLSRRQFF
TRBV7-2	TRBJ2-7	TRBD2	-	TGTGCCAGCAGCTTAGTATGGGGTCTAGCGGGAGTTAACGAGCAGTACTTC	CASSLVWGLAGVNEQYF
TRBV4-1	TRBJ2-7	-	-	TGCGCCAGCAGCCTCCGGACTGGGACCTACGAGCAGTACTTC	CASSLRTGTYEQYF
TRBV29-1	TRBJ2-1	TRBD1	-	TGCAGCGTTACCAGGGGGCCGAATGAGCAGTTCTTC	CSVTRGPNEQFF
TRBV19	TRBJ2-1	TRBD2	-	TGTGCCAGTAGTATTGAATCGCTAGCGGGACATGAGCAGTTCTTC	CASSIESLAGHEQFF
TRBV28	TRBJ2-5	-	-	TGTGCCAGCAGCCCGGGGACTGGCGGGGAGACCCAGTACTTC	CASSPGTGGETQYF
TRBV19	TRBJ1-2	-	-	TGTGCCAGTAGTATAGAGGCAGGGGTTTATGGCTACACCTTC	CASSIEAGVYGYTF
TRBV7-8	TRBJ2-1	-	-	TGTGCCAGCAGCAGCCCGGTATCGGTATTCCTCCTCAATGAGCAGTTCTTC	CASSSPVSVFLLNEQFF